This T cell receptor (beta chain) was profiled in a study of T cells in Graves' hyperthyroidism and ophthalmopathy. The V end was cut by 8 bases, the J end by 3 bases, with 20 bases between. This CDR3 comprises 16 residues. Germline CDR1 reads LNHDA; CDR2 reads SQIVND (reference sequence). Amplified regions were TCR beta CDR3 sequences from RNA transcripts. The HTBI set primed first-round TCR CDR3 RT-PCR. MiXCR was run by TCRdb on the multiplex PCR reads, yielding one entry per CDR3 protein. The table records hundreds of thousands of distinct CDR3 sequences, about 14% of them present only once. The receptor was isolated from a woman aged 40 to 50 with Graves' hyperthyroidism. The chain uses TRBV19 and TRBJ1-5, with a weak D call TRBD1 (5 bases). The source material was blood. The CDR3 DNA sequence: TGTGCCAGTTTTCTGGCGGGGACGAGGGTCAATCAGCCCCAGCATTTT. Translating gives CASFLAGTRVNQPQHF.